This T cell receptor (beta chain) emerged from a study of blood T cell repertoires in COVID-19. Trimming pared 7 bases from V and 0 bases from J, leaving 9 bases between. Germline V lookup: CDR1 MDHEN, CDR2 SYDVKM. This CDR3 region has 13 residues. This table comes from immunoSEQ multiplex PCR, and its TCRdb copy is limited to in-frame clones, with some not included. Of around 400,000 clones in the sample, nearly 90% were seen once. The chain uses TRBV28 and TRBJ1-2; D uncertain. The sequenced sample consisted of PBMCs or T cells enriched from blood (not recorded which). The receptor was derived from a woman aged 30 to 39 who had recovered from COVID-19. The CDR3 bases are TGTGCCAGCAACAGTAATTCTAACTATGGCTACACCTTC. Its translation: CASNSNSNYGYTF.